Below, 4 T cell receptor beta chains from the same sample are listed, as sequenced in a study of T cells after posttransplantation cyclophosphamide. Using immunoSEQ multiplex PCR, the repertoire was profiled, and TCRdb retains in-frame clones only, with some absent. Found here are approximately 6,200 clones, 65% to 85% of them singletons; the top ten hold roughly 2.8%. Cyclophosphamide on days +3 and +4 followed busulfan-fludarabine conditioning and a marrow graft. Material: CD4+ T cells sorted from blood, obtained around 350 days after allogeneic stem cell transplant with posttransplant cyclophosphamide. Receptor source: a male patient between 45 and 59 years old who received an allogeneic stem cell transplant from a related donor and was CMV-positive. Some T cells here may be from the graft donor.

The table lists this clone with a count of one. The chain recombines TRBV29-1 with TRBJ2-3; D is possibly TRBD2 (7 bases). Germline V CDR1 and CDR2: SQVTM, ANQGSEA. The V end lost 7 bases, the J end lost 2 bases, and 13 bases lay between the germline ends. CDR3 length: 13 residues. CDR3 nucleotides: TGCAGCGCCGGGGGGCTTTTCACAGATACGCAGTATTTT. Translated: CSAGGLFTDTQYF.

The count of this clone is one. The genes are TRBV27 and TRBJ1-2, with 12 positions matching TRBD1. V dropped 6 bases and J dropped 2; count of bases not matched to a gene: 1. CDR1 is MNHEY and CDR2 is SMNVEV in the germline V gene (reference sequence). This CDR3 has 14 residues. DNA for the CDR3: TGTGCCAGCAGAGGGACAGGGGGCAACTATGGCTACACCTTC. Translating gives CASRGTGGNYGYTF.

The chain employs TRBV29-1 and TRBJ2-2; tentative D call: TRBD1 (5 bases). From germline, CDR1 is SQVTM and CDR2 ANQGSEA. This CDR3 comprises 13 residues. V gave up 4 bases and J gave up 1 base, with 7 bases separating them. The CDR3 DNA sequence: TGCAGCGTTGTAGGGGAGAACACCGGGGAGCTGTTTTTT. Protein product: CSVVGENTGELFF.

This chain connects TRBV2 to TRBJ2-1, with 10 bases fitting TRBD2. The germline V gene encodes CDR1 SNHLY and CDR2 FYNNEI. With 2 bases clipped from V and 13 bases from J, the junction kept 20 bases outside the gene matches. This CDR3 comprises 18 residues. The CDR3 region has the DNA TGTGCCAGCAGTGAACCCCCCCCCTTGACTAAGCGGGGGGGCTACCAGTTCTTC. This codes for CASSEPPPLTKRGGYQFF.